This T cell receptor beta chain was profiled in a study of T cell responses to AZD1222 COVID-19 vaccine. Some clones are missing from TCRdb's copy, which holds only in-frame ones; the method was immunoSEQ multiplex PCR. Among under 150,000 clones, 88% were seen once, and the ten largest hold around a sixth. Trimming cost V 5 bases and J 3 bases; bases outside gene matches: 6. The germline V gene encodes CDR1 PRHDT and CDR2 FYEKMQ (reference sequence). The CDR3 runs to 16 residues. The TCR originated in an adult in good health. This rearrangement joins TRBV13 to TRBJ2-7, with TRBD2 matching over 14 bases. This sample comprised peripheral blood, obtained on day 0 of MenACWY control vaccination. CDR3 protein: CASSQGLAGAVYEQYF. The CDR3 bases are TGTGCCAGCAGCCAGGGACTAGCGGGAGCTGTCTACGAGCAGTACTTC.